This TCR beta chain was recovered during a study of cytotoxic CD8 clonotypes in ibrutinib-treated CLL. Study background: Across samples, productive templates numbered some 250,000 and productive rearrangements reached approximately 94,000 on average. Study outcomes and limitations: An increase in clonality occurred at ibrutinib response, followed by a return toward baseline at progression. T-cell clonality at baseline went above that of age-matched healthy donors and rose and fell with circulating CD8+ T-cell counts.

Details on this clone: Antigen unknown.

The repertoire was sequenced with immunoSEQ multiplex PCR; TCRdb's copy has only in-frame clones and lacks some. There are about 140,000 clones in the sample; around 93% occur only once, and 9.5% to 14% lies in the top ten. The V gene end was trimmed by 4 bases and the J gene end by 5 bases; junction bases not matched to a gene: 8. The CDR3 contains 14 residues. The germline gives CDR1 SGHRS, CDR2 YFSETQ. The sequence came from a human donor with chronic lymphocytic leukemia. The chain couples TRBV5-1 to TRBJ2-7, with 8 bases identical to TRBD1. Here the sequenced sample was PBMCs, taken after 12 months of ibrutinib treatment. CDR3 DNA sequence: TGCGCCAGCAGCAAACAGGGGGGTCAAGACGAGCAGTACTTC. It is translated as CASSKQGGQDEQYF.